These T cell receptor beta chains were read from a single sample in a study of blood T cell repertoires in COVID-19. Using immunoSEQ multiplex PCR, the repertoire was profiled, and TCRdb retains in-frame clones only, with some absent. The repertoire holds 120,000 or so clones, with around nine tenths as singletons. The specimen sequenced was peripheral blood. Receptors were obtained from a human donor in a cohort sampled during active COVID-19. Both conserved end residues are part of each CDR3. Each record gives: V gene, D gene, clone size, J gene, CDR3 protein, CDR3 DNA. The D gene is left open where the match is weak. Where a row states a size, it is once, few, many or the class of an expanded clone; other rows omit it.

>TRBV19|TRBD1|.|TRBJ1-1
CASSSGGNTEAFF
TGTGCCAGTAGTTCAGGGGGTAACACTGAAGCTTTCTTT
>TRBV2|TRBD2|.|TRBJ2-2
CASVEGGLASGELFF
TGTGCCAGCGTCGAGGGGGGACTAGCGTCCGGGGAGCTGTTTTTT
>TRBV5-4|.|.|TRBJ2-5
CASSFHGGRQETQYF
TGTGCCAGCAGCTTTCACGGGGGGCGTCAAGAGACCCAGTACTTC
>TRBV6-5|TRBD1|.|TRBJ1-5
CASSYSLTGGQPQHF
TGTGCCAGCAGTTACTCCCTGACAGGGGGGCAGCCCCAGCATTTT
>TRBV29-1|TRBD2|once|TRBJ2-5
CSVGPLSGTSGQETQYF
TGCAGCGTTGGACCACTATCCGGGACTAGCGGACAAGAGACCCAGTACTTC
>TRBV28|TRBD1|.|TRBJ2-7
CASSPGQATYEQYF
TGTGCCAGCAGTCCGGGACAGGCTACCTACGAGCAGTACTTC
>TRBV28|.|.|TRBJ2-3
CASSFAIRADTQYF
TGTGCCAGCAGTTTCGCGATTCGGGCAGATACGCAGTATTTT
>TRBV29-1|.|.|TRBJ2-7
CSVFSTDVSYEQYF
TGCAGCGTTTTTTCCACAGACGTCTCCTACGAGCAGTACTTC
>TRBV19|.|few|TRBJ1-2
CASNLLTGGNYGYTF
TGTGCCAGTAACCTGTTAACCGGAGGGAACTATGGCTACACCTTC
>TRBV6-5|.|.|TRBJ1-2
CASSHLLQGYYGYTF
TGTGCCAGCAGTCACCTCTTACAGGGTTACTATGGCTACACCTTC
>TRBV28|.|.|TRBJ2-3
CASSLSGTDTQYF
TGTGCCAGCAGTTTATCGGGCACAGATACGCAGTATTTT
>TRBV12-3/TRBV12-4|TRBD1|once|TRBJ1-2
CASSVDRVYGYTF
TGTGCCAGCAGTGTGGACAGGGTCTATGGCTACACCTTC
>TRBV4-2|.|.|TRBJ2-3
CASSQDFREMGDTQYF
TGTGCCAGCAGCCAAGATTTCCGGGAAATGGGAGATACGCAGTATTTT
>TRBV5-1|TRBD1|.|TRBJ1-2
CASSTGQGVLDGYTF
TGCGCCAGCAGCACGGGACAGGGGGTGTTAGATGGCTACACCTTC
>TRBV6-1|.|.|TRBJ2-1
CASSEASRGYSQGEQFF
TGTGCCAGCAGTGAAGCGTCCCGGGGGTATTCACAAGGTGAGCAGTTCTTC
>TRBV25-1|TRBD2|.|TRBJ2-5
CASRGGTNQETQYF
TGTGCCAGCAGGGGCGGGACTAATCAAGAGACCCAGTACTTC
>TRBV12-3/TRBV12-4|.|.|TRBJ1-1
CASSFSGSTEAFF
TGTGCCAGCAGTTTTTCGGGGAGCACTGAAGCTTTCTTT
>TRBV4-1|TRBD1|.|TRBJ2-7
CASSQVGQGTYEQYF
TGCGCCAGCAGCCAAGTAGGACAGGGTACATACGAGCAGTACTTC
>TRBV4-1|TRBD1|.|TRBJ1-5
CASSQGGGQGSNQPQHF
TGCGCCAGCAGCCAAGGGGGGGGACAGGGGAGCAATCAGCCCCAGCATTTT
>TRBV21-1|.|.|TRBJ2-7
CASEKQGAVYEQYF
TGTGCCAGCGAAAAACAGGGGGCGGTCTACGAGCAGTACTTC
>TRBV5-1|TRBD1|.|TRBJ2-2
CASSSGTVNAGELFF
TGCGCCAGCAGCTCCGGGACAGTGAACGCCGGGGAGCTGTTTTTT
>TRBV12-5|TRBD2|.|TRBJ2-3
CASGLWSGRPYTDTQYF
TGTGCTAGTGGTTTGTGGAGCGGGAGGCCTTACACAGATACGCAGTATTTT
>TRBV28|.|.|TRBJ2-7
CASLRQLGTYEQYF
TGTGCCAGTCTTAGACAGCTGGGGACCTACGAGCAGTACTTC
>TRBV4-1|TRBD1|.|TRBJ2-7
CASSPSMGTVYHEQYF
TGCGCCAGCAGCCCGTCGATGGGGACAGTGTACCACGAGCAGTACTTC
>TRBV7-4|.|.|TRBJ2-6
CASSLYSGANVLTF
TGTGCCAGCAGCCTTTACTCTGGGGCCAACGTCCTGACTTTC
>TRBV10-1|.|few|TRBJ2-1
CASSESTGRYSEQFF
TGCGCCAGCAGTGAGTCGACAGGGAGGTATAGTGAGCAGTTCTTC
>TRBV5-1|.|.|TRBJ1-2
CASSLDRIYGYTF
TGCGCCAGCAGCTTAGACAGAATCTATGGCTACACCTTC
>TRBV30|.|.|TRBJ2-7
CAWSVAAEQYF
TGTGCCTGGAGTGTAGCCGCCGAGCAGTACTTC
>TRBV5-6|TRBD2|.|TRBJ2-1
CASSPGWGNSGRTAREQFF
TGTGCCAGCAGCCCAGGATGGGGAAATAGCGGGAGAACCGCCCGTGAGCAGTTCTTC
>TRBV27|.|.|TRBJ2-4
CASSFVGGSKNIQYF
TGTGCCAGCAGTTTCGTAGGAGGGTCCAAAAACATTCAGTACTTC
>TRBV5-1|TRBD1|.|TRBJ2-7
CASSPRDRGSYEQYF
TGCGCCAGCAGCCCACGGGACAGGGGGTCCTACGAGCAGTACTTC
>TRBV14|TRBD2|.|TRBJ2-7
CASSQVVSGPSYEQYF
TGTGCCAGCAGCCAAGTAGTTAGCGGGCCCTCCTACGAGCAGTACTTC
>TRBV5-1|TRBD1|once|TRBJ1-3
CASSADRGPGNTIYF
TGCGCCAGCAGCGCCGACAGGGGCCCTGGAAACACCATATATTTT
>TRBV27|TRBD1|.|TRBJ1-2
CASSRTGDGYTF
TGTGCCAGCAGTCGGACAGGGGATGGCTACACCTTC
>TRBV7-9|.|.|TRBJ2-3
CASSPRRGWTQYF
TGTGCCAGCAGTCCCCGCCGGGGGTGGACGCAGTATTTT
>TRBV7-9|.|.|TRBJ1-1
CASSAGGGNTEAFF
TGTGCCAGCTCCGCGGGGGGAGGGAACACTGAAGCTTTCTTT
>TRBV2|.|.|TRBJ2-6
CASSEDSLSGANVLTF
TGTGCCAGCAGTGAGGACAGCCTCTCTGGGGCCAACGTCCTGACTTTC
>TRBV13|.|.|TRBJ2-1
CASSRRTGNEQFF
TGTGCCAGCAGCCGACGGACGGGGAATGAGCAGTTCTTC
>TRBV4-1|.|.|TRBJ1-1
CASSQDGGQREAFF
TGCGCCAGCAGCCAAGATGGGGGCCAGCGTGAAGCTTTCTTT
>TRBV10-1|TRBD1|.|TRBJ2-2
CASSESTGRPGELFF
TGCGCCAGCAGTGAGTCGACAGGGCGTCCCGGGGAGCTGTTTTTT
>TRBV10-2|TRBD1|.|TRBJ2-2
CASNPSGGATGELFF
TGCGCCAGCAATCCCTCAGGGGGCGCCACCGGGGAGCTGTTTTTT
>TRBV5-1|TRBD2|.|TRBJ2-2
CASSLPGLAGTGELFF
TGCGCCAGCAGTTTACCGGGACTAGCGGGAACCGGGGAGCTGTTTTTT
>TRBV12-5|.|.|TRBJ2-7
CASQGNSSYEQYF
TGTGCTAGTCAGGGGAACTCCTCCTACGAGCAGTACTTC
>TRBV3-1/TRBV3-2|.|.|TRBJ2-5
CASSRMDSQETQYF
TGTGCCAGCAGCCGGATGGACAGTCAAGAGACCCAGTACTTC
>TRBV20-1|.|.|TRBJ1-1
CSARGRNEAFF
TGCAGTGCTAGAGGGCGGAATGAAGCTTTCTTT
>TRBV3-1/TRBV3-2|.|.|TRBJ2-7
CASSQLDRPYEQYF
TGTGCCAGCAGCCAATTAGACAGGCCCTACGAGCAGTACTTC
>TRBV7-2|.|.|TRBJ2-2
CASSPQAGANTGELFF
TGTGCCAGCAGCCCACAGGCTGGAGCGAACACCGGGGAGCTGTTTTTT
>TRBV7-8|TRBD1|.|TRBJ2-7
CASSFRQGRDEQYF
TGTGCCAGCAGCTTCCGACAGGGTCGAGACGAGCAGTACTTC
>TRBV12-5|TRBD2|.|TRBJ2-1
CASGFQAGSYNEQFF
TGTGCTAGTGGTTTCCAAGCGGGAAGTTACAATGAGCAGTTCTTC
>TRBV7-6|.|.|TRBJ2-3
CASSLAMLVADTDTQYF
TGTGCCAGCAGCTTAGCGATGTTGGTAGCGGACACAGATACGCAGTATTTT
>TRBV14|.|.|TRBJ2-3
CASSLTRATDTQYF
TGTGCCAGCAGCCTCACTAGGGCCACAGATACGCAGTATTTT
>TRBV29-1|.|few|TRBJ2-7
CSAGGNEQYF
TGCAGCGCAGGAGGCAACGAGCAGTACTTC
>TRBV6-4|.|.|TRBJ2-4
CARVPSELNIQYF
TGTGCCAGGGTCCCTTCGGAGTTAAACATTCAGTACTTC
>TRBV6-5|.|.|TRBJ2-7
CASSSPGEQYF
TGTGCCAGCAGCTCCCCAGGGGAGCAGTACTTC
>TRBV30|.|.|TRBJ2-7
CAWSVGGFSLYEQYF
TGTGCCTGGAGCGTCGGCGGGTTTTCCCTCTACGAGCAGTACTTC
>TRBV2|.|.|TRBJ1-5
CASSDNSGGQPQHF
TGTGCCAGCAGTGACAACTCGGGGGGGCAGCCCCAGCATTTT